This T cell receptor (beta chain) was sequenced for a study of T cells in Graves' hyperthyroidism and ophthalmopathy. Points from the study as a whole: A model using 13 V-J features told ophthalmopathy apart from stable hyperthyroidism.

The sample holds a few counts of this clonotype. What it recognizes is unknown. TCR beta CDR3 regions were amplified from RNA transcripts. Using the HTBI primer set, a first-round RT-PCR was run on the TCR CDR3. TCRdb redid the calling of the multiplex PCR reads with MiXCR, one entry per CDR3 protein. The repertoire holds hundreds of thousands of distinct CDR3 sequences, with less than 25% as singletons. V lost 10 bases, J lost 0 bases, and 6 bases lay in between. The CDR3 is made up of 11 amino acids. CDR1 and CDR2 (germline): SEHNR, FQNEAQ (reference sequence). The TCR originated in a young man with Graves' ophthalmopathy. V and J are TRBV7-9 and TRBJ2-5, with D uncertain. Sample: blood. CDR3 sequence: CATEYQETQYF. CDR3 DNA sequence: TGTGCCACCGAGTACCAAGAGACCCAGTACTTC.